These 11 T cell receptor beta chains share one sample of origin, sequenced in a study of blood T cell repertoires in COVID-19. Method: immunoSEQ multiplex PCR; TCRdb's copy keeps in-frame clones and lacks some. Among 40,000 or so clones listed, around 90% were seen once. The sequencing input was peripheral blood. All receptors derive from a human donor in a cohort sampled during active COVID-19.

The chain combines TRBV12-3 or TRBV12-4 with TRBJ1-6, with unresolved D. Trimming took 6 bases from V and 12 from J, leaving 15 bases between them. This CDR3 region has 13 residues. The CDR3 loop reads CASRKRVEGPLHF. In nucleotides, the CDR3 is TGTGCCAGCAGAAAGAGGGTCGAAGGACCCCTCCACTTT.

The chain recombines TRBV27 with TRBJ1-2; D gene ambiguous. This CDR3 has 15 amino acids. With 5 bases removed from V and 2 bases from J, the gap between germline ends came to 15 bases. Germline CDR1 is MNHEY and CDR2 is SMNVEV (reference sequence). CDR3 residues: CASSPLAWSNYGYTF. Written as DNA, the CDR3 is TGTGCCAGCAGTCCATTAGCATGGTCGAACTATGGCTACACCTTC.

This chain connects TRBV25-1 to TRBJ2-7, with TRBD2 as a possible D gene (5 bases). The CDR3 loop spans 14 amino acids. The ends were cut back, 4 bases at V and 1 base at J, with 11 bases in the middle. Germline V gene sequence: CDR1 MGHDK, CDR2 SYGVNS. For the CDR3, the DNA is TGTGCCAGCAGTGCCCTCGGACTTTCCTACGAGCAGTACTTC. Its translation: CASSALGLSYEQYF.

The chain recombines TRBV19 with TRBJ1-1; D possibly corresponds to TRBD1 (5 bases). Trimming stripped 10 bases from V and 10 bases from J, with 16 bases between. CDR1 and CDR2 from the germline V gene are LNHDA and SQIVND (reference sequence). The CDR3 runs to 11 residues. The CDR3 spells CATKGRVGAFF. DNA for the CDR3: TGTGCCACCAAGGGCAGGGTTGGAGCTTTCTTT. The full variable domain, in which reference TRBV19 and TRBJ1-1 provide the parts outside the CDR3, is DGGITQSPKYLFRKEGQNVTLSCEQNLNHDAMYWYRQDPGQGLRLIYYSQIVNDFQKGDIAEGYSVSREKKESFPLTVTSAQKNPTAFYLCATKGRVGAFFGQGTRLTVV.

V and J are TRBV12-3 or TRBV12-4 and TRBJ1-2, with a tentative D call TRBD1 (5 bases). The CDR3 covers 13 residues. Between the trimmed V and J ends, which lost 3 bases and 8 bases, there was a span of 13 bases. The CDR3, as DNA: TGTGCCAGCAGTTTTGACATTTCAGGGGGCTACACCTTC. It encodes CASSFDISGGYTF.

V is TRBV9 and J is TRBJ1-2; possible D gene TRBD1, 5 bases. The germline V and J ends were trimmed by 4 bases and 4 bases, with 8 bases remaining between them. The CDR3 is 12 residues long. Per germline, CDR1 SGDLS and CDR2 YYNGEE. CDR3 in amino acids: CASSHRSYGYTF. The DNA for the CDR3 is TGTGCCAGCAGCCACAGGAGCTATGGCTACACCTTC.

The gene calls are TRBV29-1 and TRBJ2-2; D uncertain. This CDR3 is 15 amino acids long. Germline assignment: CDR1 SQVTM and CDR2 ANQGSEA. Deletions cut 5 bases from V and 1 base from J, with 14 bases between. DNA for the CDR3: TGCAGCGTTCCACCCCCCCCAGGGAACACCGGGGAGCTGTTTTTT. Protein product: CSVPPPPGNTGELFF.

This sequence joins TRBV15 and TRBJ2-6, with D uncertain. Germline V gene sequence: CDR1 LNHNV, CDR2 YYDKDF (reference sequence). Trimming cost V 0 bases and J 0 bases, with 15 bases left between them. The CDR3 has 19 residues. CDR3 sequence (DNA): TGTGCCACCAGCAGAGATGTGGAGACGAAGTACTCTGGGGCCAACGTCCTGACTTTC. This sequence encodes CATSRDVETKYSGANVLTF. Using reference TRBV15 and TRBJ2-6 for the parts outside the CDR3, the full variable domain is DAMVIQNPRYQVTQFGKPVTLSCSQTLNHNVMYWYQQKSSQAPKLLFHYYDKDFNNEADTPDNFQSRRPNTSFCFLDIRSPGLGDTAMYLCATSRDVETKYSGANVLTFGAGSRLTVL.

V and J are TRBV12-3 or TRBV12-4 and TRBJ1-2; possibly TRBD1 for D (5 bases). V was pared by 8 bases and J by 4 bases, with 8 bases between. This CDR3 region has 11 residues. CDR3 nucleotide sequence: TGTGCCAGCCAAGGGGTCTATGGCTACACCTTC. This sequence encodes CASQGVYGYTF.

The chain employs TRBV10-3 and TRBJ2-7, with a possible D match to TRBD1 (6 bases). The CDR3 is 15 amino acids. V was cut by 6 bases and J by 3 bases, with 18 bases left in between. Germline V lookup: CDR1 ENHRY, CDR2 SYGVKD. CDR3 sequence: CAISRTDHNRYEQYF. In DNA form, the CDR3 reads TGTGCCATCAGCCGGACAGATCATAATCGCTACGAGCAGTACTTC.

The gene calls are TRBV25-1 and TRBJ2-7, with D perhaps TRBD1 (6 bases). CDR3 length: 12 amino acids. V lost 4 bases to trimming and J lost 7 bases, with 11 bases between them. CDR1 is MGHDK and CDR2 is SYGVNS in the germline V gene. CDR3 protein: CASSAGAREQYF. Written as DNA, the CDR3 is TGTGCCAGCAGTGCAGGGGCCCGGGAGCAGTACTTC.